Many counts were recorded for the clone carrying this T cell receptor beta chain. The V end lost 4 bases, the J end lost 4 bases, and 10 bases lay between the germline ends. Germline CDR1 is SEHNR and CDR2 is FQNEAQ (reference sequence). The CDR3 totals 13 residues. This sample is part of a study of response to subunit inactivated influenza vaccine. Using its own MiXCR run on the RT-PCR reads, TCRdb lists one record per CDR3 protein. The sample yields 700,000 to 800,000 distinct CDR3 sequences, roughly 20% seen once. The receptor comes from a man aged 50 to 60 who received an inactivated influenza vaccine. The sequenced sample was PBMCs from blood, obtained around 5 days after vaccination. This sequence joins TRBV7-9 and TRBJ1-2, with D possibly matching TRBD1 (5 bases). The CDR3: CASSSGVLYGYTF. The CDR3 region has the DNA TGTGCCAGCAGCTCGGGGGTACTCTATGGCTACACCTTC.